This T cell receptor beta chain is from a study of healthy donors' naive CD4 and CD8 T cells. This CDR3 contains 17 residues. J gave up 4 bases and V 3 bases, and 10 bases lay outside the gene matches. TCR libraries were built from approximately 0.45 ug of total RNA by linear amplification. From the reads, TCRdb called clonotypes with MiXCR, one entry per CDR3 protein. The sample yields 200,000 or so distinct CDR3 sequences, about 76% seen once. As for this clonotype: Its antigen remains unknown.

Study results and limitations: Most V and J genes were reportedly biased between naive CD4+ and CD8+ cells. Negatively charged CDR3s marked CD8+ lineage; positively charged CDR3s marked CD4+ lineage.

The source material was naive CD4+ and CD8+ T cells sorted from blood, pooled from several donors. The chain recombines TRBV12-3 or TRBV12-4 with TRBJ2-1; 9 nucleotides agree with TRBD1. The clonotype originates from a pool of human donors in good health; the sample pools cells from several healthy donors. CDR3 residues: CASSLVSGTGFYNEQFF. CDR3 coding DNA: TGTGCCAGCAGTTTGGTTTCCGGGACAGGGTTTTACAATGAGCAGTTCTTC.